This TCR beta chain was sequenced for a study of radiation and T cells in renal cell carcinoma (TCRdb year 2020). Turning to the overall study: The samples were drawn from a clinical trial, where primary renal cell carcinomas were treated with 15 Gy of stereotactic body radiation therapy and then removed by nephrectomy 4 weeks afterward. In total, about 51 samples underwent TCR beta sequencing: 25 or so tumors plus 27 peripheral blood samples. A total of 4 million to 5 million unique CDR3 nucleotide sequences, encoding 2,500,000 or so unique CDR3 amino acid sequences, were found across all 50 or so samples. Study-level results and caveats: An increase in top tumor clonotypes in blood was observed from baseline to 2 weeks post-radiation, followed by contraction by 4 weeks, which was taken to suggest transient expansion of tumor-resident clones. Because pretreatment tumor biopsies were not available, the baseline intratumoral presence of clonotypes could not be determined. Dynamics of the blood repertoire were not tracked past 4 weeks after treatment. Effects of radiation dose or scheduling on the TCR repertoire could not be addressed with the single-armed trial design.

Concerning this clone itself: No cognate antigen has been identified for it. The record has no base qualities; no much larger clone is one base away.

Following the manufacturer's recommendations, the immunoSEQ kit was used to generate TCR beta libraries from genomic DNA. For library preparation, a first multiplex PCR was performed with proprietary primers, followed by a second PCR in which unique barcodes were added, and bead cleanups were performed after each round. A positive control reaction and a negative control reaction, both provided in the kit, were run with every batch of samples. The final libraries underwent checking on an Agilent 4200 TapeStation D1000 ScreenTape, volumetric pooling, and quantification by qPCR. Sequencing was performed on an Illumina NextSeq500 using a MidOutput 150-cycle cartridge, with 156 Read1 cycles, 15 Index1 cycles, and the kit custom primers. The pooled library was loaded at 0.95 to 1 pM with roughly 19% PhiX control spiked in. Per the source publication's procedure: Vendor-processed data were analyzed in R, with a clonotype defined as all T cells sharing the same CDR3 nucleotide sequence. For clone abundance analyses, frequencies were normalized to the 10,000 most abundant clones per sample. Public T cell clones, which averaged fewer than five per sample, were removed prior to analysis. An abundance difference of at least 32-fold between compartments was the criterion for calling clonotypes tumor-enriched or baseline blood-enriched. A beta-binomial differential abundance model was used to identify clonotypes that were expanded or contracted between blood time points. Tumor-blood repertoire similarity was measured with the Baroni-Urbani and Buser coefficient, and group comparisons used two-tailed Wilcoxon tests in R. Imported from immuneACCESS, the table was reduced by TCRdb to in-frame sequences with V and J called. These copies leave out some clones; in studies compared against another copy, an unresolved V gene accounts for under half, and the cause of the remainder is not known. V and J calls plus clone size are reproduced from that table; the DNA served to infer D and trimming. The sample table lists about 59,000 clones, just under 80% of them with a count of one. The ten biggest clones cover approximately 6.8% of the sample.

The CDR3 runs 16 amino acids, cysteine and phenylalanine included. Only the CDR3 portion is preserved as DNA: 48 bases, with reading frame beginning at the first base. V is cut by 1 base and J by 4 bases, and the space between the germline ends is 14 bases. The germline V gene (reference sequence) gives CDR1 as MNHEY and CDR2 as SMNVEV. Sample time point, as interpreted from the label and publication: baseline pretreatment blood. Per the publication, the treatment or condition label means: 15 Gy SBRT to primary tumor, nephrectomy 4 weeks later. To follow tumor-enriched clonotypes, peripheral blood was collected serially from radiation-treated patients at baseline and again at 2 weeks and 4 weeks after SBRT. Every patient had renal cell carcinoma of clear cell pathology. Genomic DNA for TCR sequencing was prepared using the QIAamp DNA Blood Mini Kit (Qiagen). The analyses included only samples that passed all quality control checks.

This receptor was taken from a man aged 55 to 70 with renal cell carcinoma. In this chain, TRBV27 is recombined with TRBJ2-1; the D gene is not confidently resolved. Material: blood, obtained from a patient whose treatment included radiotherapy and nephrectomy. The nucleotides are TGTGCCAGCAGTTTATTTGGTGGGATAGGGTACAATGAGCAGTTCTTC. This translates into CASSLFGGIGYNEQFF.